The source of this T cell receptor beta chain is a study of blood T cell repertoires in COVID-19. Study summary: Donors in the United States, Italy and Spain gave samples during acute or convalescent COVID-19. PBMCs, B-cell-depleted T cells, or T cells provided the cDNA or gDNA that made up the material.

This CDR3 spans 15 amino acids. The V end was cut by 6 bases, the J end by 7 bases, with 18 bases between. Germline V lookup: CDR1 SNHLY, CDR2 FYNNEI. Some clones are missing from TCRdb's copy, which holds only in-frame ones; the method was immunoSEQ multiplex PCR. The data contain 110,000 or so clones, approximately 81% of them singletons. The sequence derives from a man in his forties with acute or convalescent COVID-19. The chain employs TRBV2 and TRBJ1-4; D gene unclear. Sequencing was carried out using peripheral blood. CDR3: CASRNLRAIAEKLFF. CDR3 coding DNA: TGTGCCAGCAGGAACCTGAGAGCTATCGCTGAAAAACTGTTTTTT.